Here is one T cell receptor beta chain with its context. Measured with immunoSEQ multiplex PCR; TCRdb has only the in-frame clones, and not every one. The table has more than 45,000 clones, roughly 90% seen once. This specimen comes from a study of cytomegalovirus exposure and HLA in healthy donors. The sequenced sample was PBMCs. This clonotype was sampled from a woman aged 30 to 39 in good health and CMV-seronegative.

This CDR3 is CASGGRGNTEAFF. The CDR3 nucleotides are TGTGCCTCAGGGGGCCGTGGGAACACTGAAGCTTTCTTT. The J gene is TRBJ1-1, the V gene TRBV30; 8 bases align to TRBD1. Germline loops: CDR1 GTSNPN, CDR2 SVGIG (reference sequence). The CDR3 is 13 residues long. The junction had 5 bases not matched to a gene; V was cut back by 7 bases and J by 1 base.